This T cell receptor beta chain was observed in a study of blood T cell repertoires in COVID-19. Study-wide background: Donors in the United States, Italy and Spain gave samples during acute or convalescent COVID-19. In each case, the material was cDNA or gDNA derived from T cells, B-cell-depleted T cells, or PBMCs.

V gave up 2 bases and J gave up 5 bases; unmatched junction bases: 10. This CDR3 contains 17 residues. Germline lookup yields CDR1 SEHNR and CDR2 FQNEAQ (reference sequence). The authors' processing: Estimation of nucleated cell counts relied on the amplification of reference gene primers. TCRdb's copy holds only in-frame clones and misses some; the assay was immunoSEQ multiplex PCR. V and J calls plus clone size are reproduced from that table; the DNA served to infer D and trimming. Seen here are some 140,000 clones, approximately 83% observed once, and the top ten hold roughly 18%. The origin of this receptor is a woman aged 45-65 years who had recovered from COVID-19. The sequencing input was peripheral blood. The chain couples TRBV7-9 to TRBJ2-5; 11 positions match TRBD2. The CDR3 sequence is CASSLSPLAGGCETQYF. The CDR3, as DNA: TGTGCCAGCAGCTTATCGCCCCTAGCGGGAGGTTGCGAGACCCAGTACTTC.